The clone carrying this TCR beta chain was counted between two and nine times. This sample was included in a study of identical twins. TCRdb reprocessed the 5' RACE reads with MiXCR, giving one entry per CDR3 protein. The sample has 400,000 to 650,000 distinct CDR3 sequences, around 20% seen once. These same records also appear under a second study, on T cells expressing NK-cell markers. That source reports: All TCR beta repertoires analysed originated from sorted CD3+CD56+NKG2C+, CD3+CD56+NKG2C- and CD3+CD56-NKG2C+ T cells. Whether expanded NKG2C+ T cell clones recognized HCMV stayed uncertain.

This receptor was taken from a woman between 18 and 29 years old in good health. Sequenced sample: CD4+ T cells sorted from blood.

CDR3: CSANSGVNQPQHF. In DNA, the CDR3 is TGCAGTGCTAATTCAGGGGTCAATCAGCCCCAGCATTTT. The chain carries TRBV20-1 and TRBJ1-5, with a possible D match to TRBD1 (6 bases). Germline CDR1 is DFQATT and CDR2 is SNEGSKA (reference sequence). V gave up 4 bases and J gave up 3 bases, with 10 bases separating them. The CDR3 runs 13 residues.